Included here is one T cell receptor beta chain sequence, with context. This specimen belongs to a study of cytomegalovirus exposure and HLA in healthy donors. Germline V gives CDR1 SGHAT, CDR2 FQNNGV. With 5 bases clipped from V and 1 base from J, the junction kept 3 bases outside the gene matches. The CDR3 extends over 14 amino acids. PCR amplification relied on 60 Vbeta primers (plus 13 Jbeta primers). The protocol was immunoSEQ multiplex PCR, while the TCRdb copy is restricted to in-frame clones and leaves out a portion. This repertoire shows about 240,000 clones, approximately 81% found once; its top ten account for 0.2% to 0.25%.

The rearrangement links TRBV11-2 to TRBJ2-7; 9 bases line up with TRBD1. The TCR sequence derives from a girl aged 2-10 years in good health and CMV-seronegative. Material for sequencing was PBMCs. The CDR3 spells CASSRQGGSYEQYF. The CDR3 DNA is TGTGCCAGCAGCCGACAGGGGGGTTCCTACGAGCAGTACTTC.